A single sample is the source of the 16 T cell receptor beta chains below, sequenced in a study of blood T cell repertoires in COVID-19. TCRdb keeps only in-frame clones here, not all; method: immunoSEQ multiplex PCR. Of over 250,000 clones detected, around 80% appear once; the ten largest clones hold 4.1%. Sample: PBMCs or T cells enriched from blood (not recorded which). The origin of the receptors is a man aged 30 to 39 with acute COVID-19.

V is TRBV12-3 or TRBV12-4 and J is TRBJ1-3; the match to TRBD1 covers 11 bases. With V trimmed by 7 bases and J by 8 bases, 4 bases remained unmatched. There are 13 residues in the CDR3. The DNA of the CDR3 is TGTGCCAGCACCCGGACAGGGGGCTACACCATATATTTT. Protein product: CASTRTGGYTIYF.

CDR3 protein: CASSLASSTDTQYF. For the CDR3, the DNA is TGTGCCAGCAGTTTGGCCTCTAGCACAGATACGCAGTATTTT. V and J are TRBV27 and TRBJ2-3; D is ambiguous. The CDR3 contains 14 residues. Germline V CDR1 and CDR2: MNHEY, SMNVEV (reference sequence). V was clipped by 3 bases and J by 0 bases, with 7 bases between them.

A single count supports this clone. This chain joins TRBV7-9 and TRBJ1-6, with unresolved D. Germline V gene lookup returns CDR1 SEHNR and CDR2 FQNEAQ (reference sequence). This CDR3 has 11 amino acids. V was pared by 5 bases and J by 14 bases, with 10 bases between. Written as DNA, the CDR3 is TGTGCCAGCAGCGTAGGGCAAACCCTCCACTTT. Its translation is CASSVGQTLHF.

This clone appeared a few times. J is TRBJ2-2 and V is TRBV4-1; D unresolved. Trimming took off 4 bases at V and 8 bases at J, with 14 bases between the two ends. Germline V gene lookup returns CDR1 MGHRA and CDR2 YSYEKL. The CDR3 is made up of 14 amino acids. The CDR3 region is CASSRDLTTGELFF. The CDR3 DNA reads as TGCGCCAGCAGCCGAGACCTCACCACAGGGGAGCTGTTTTTT.

V usage is TRBV3-1 (or the pseudogene TRBV3-2) and J usage is TRBJ1-2; D might be TRBD1 (6 bases). This CDR3 is built from 14 residues. V lost 10 bases, J lost 7 bases, and 22 bases lay in between. Germline V gene sequence: CDR1 LGHDT, CDR2 YNNKEL (reference sequence). The DNA of the CDR3 is TGTGCCACCTACGAAAACCGGGACAAGGGTGGCTACACCTTC. This codes for CATYENRDKGGYTF.

V gene TRBV6-2 or TRBV6-3 combines with J gene TRBJ1-1; TRBD1 matches at 9 bases. J gave up 6 bases and V 6 bases, and 14 bases lay outside the gene matches. Germline lookup yields CDR1 MNHEY and CDR2 SVGEGT. The CDR3 covers 16 residues. CDR3 DNA sequence: TGTGCCAGCAGCCCTTTCCGGGACAGGGTCTCTCCTGAAGCTTTCTTT. Protein product: CASSPFRDRVSPEAFF.

V gene TRBV27 combines with J gene TRBJ1-5; TRBD1 might be the D (6 bases). The CDR3 length is 15 residues. V gave up 4 bases and J gave up 2 bases, with 12 bases separating them. Germline values: CDR1 MNHEY, CDR2 SMNVEV (reference sequence). CDR3 amino acids: CASSSGAVGNQPQHF. CDR3 sequence (DNA): TGTGCCAGCAGTTCAGGGGCTGTTGGCAATCAGCCCCAGCATTTT.

The gene calls are TRBV19 and TRBJ2-6; TRBD2 is a possible D gene (7 bases). The CDR3 contains 16 residues. Trimming left V 7 bases short and J 0 bases short, with 13 bases between. Germline V gene lookup returns CDR1 LNHDA and CDR2 SQIVND (reference sequence). CDR3 sequence reads: CASKGEGGSGANVLTF. The CDR3 DNA sequence: TGTGCCAGTAAAGGGGAGGGGGGCTCTGGGGCCAACGTCCTGACTTTC.

This clone was recorded a few times. This chain uses TRBV7-6 with TRBJ2-1; 10 bases map to TRBD2. This CDR3 is built from 15 residues. V dropped 1 base and J dropped 6; count of bases not matched to a gene: 3. Germline CDR1 reads SGHVS; CDR2 reads FNYEAQ. CDR3 region: CASSLVAGGLNEQFF. The CDR3 region has the DNA TGTGCCAGCAGCTTAGTAGCGGGGGGCCTCAATGAGCAGTTCTTC.

This clone was seen a handful of times. The rearrangement joins TRBV9 to TRBJ1-6; a weak D match, TRBD1 (6 bases). The CDR3 is 15 residues long. Trimming cost V 1 base and J 8 bases, with 13 bases left between them. In germline, CDR1 is SGDLS, CDR2 YYNGEE. DNA of the CDR3: TGTGCCAGCAGCGTACTGGGGGCGCTGGATTCACCCCTCCACTTT. Encoded protein: CASSVLGALDSPLHF.

A remark on this clone: One junction end does not reproduce the germline sequence, and a read error may be involved. The chain couples TRBV5-1 to TRBJ2-1, with 8 bases that match TRBD2. This CDR3 spans 15 amino acids. Germline V gene lookup returns CDR1 SGHRS and CDR2 YFSETQ. The CDR3 nucleotides are TGTGCCAGCAGCCAAACCGGGACTAGAAACAATGAGCAGTTCTTC. Translating it yields CASSQTGTRNNEQFF.

J is TRBJ2-3 and V is TRBV9, with 12 bases aligning to TRBD2. Unmatched junction bases numbered 3, after V lost 4 bases and J lost 6 bases. CDR1 and CDR2 (germline): SGDLS, YYNGEE. The CDR3 has 14 residues. DNA for the CDR3: TGTGCCAGCAGCCGGACTAGCGGGGAGGATACGCAGTATTTT. It translates to CASSRTSGEDTQYF.

The rearrangement links TRBV18 to TRBJ2-5; TRBD1 aligns across 7 bases. J gave up 6 bases and V 3 bases, and 1 base lay outside the gene matches. The CDR3 has 12 amino acids. Looked up from germline, CDR1 is KGHSH and CDR2 is LQKENI. The CDR3 nucleotides are TGTGCCAGCTCACCGGGACAGCAGACCCAGTACTTC. It codes for CASSPGQQTQYF.

This clone was recorded a few times. The chain couples TRBV24-1 to TRBJ2-1; 9 nucleotides align to TRBD2. V gave up 4 bases and J gave up 12 bases; unmatched junction bases: 6. The CDR3 spans 13 residues. CDR1 is KGHDR, CDR2 SFDVKD, per germline. CDR3 in amino acids: CATSDNSGLAQFF. CDR3 coding DNA: TGTGCCACCAGTGACAACTCGGGACTAGCGCAGTTCTTC.

In its sample, this clone was seen a few times. The chain couples TRBV15 to TRBJ1-2; 10 bases match TRBD1. Looked up from germline, CDR1 is LNHNV and CDR2 is YYDKDF (reference sequence). This CDR3 comprises 17 residues. J gave up 5 bases and V 0 bases, and 9 bases lay outside the gene matches. Written as DNA, the CDR3 is TGTGCCACCAGCAGAGATCGGACAGGGACAGGGGCTTATGGCTACACCTTC. Protein: CATSRDRTGTGAYGYTF.

V and J are TRBV6-5 and TRBJ2-3; the match to TRBD2 covers 9 bases. CDR1 and CDR2 (germline): MNHEY, SVGAGI. The CDR3 has 14 residues. J gave up 2 bases and V 6 bases, and 3 bases lay outside the gene matches. The CDR3 loop reads CASRTSGNTDTQYF. The CDR3 DNA reads TGTGCCAGCAGGACTAGCGGAAACACAGATACGCAGTATTTT.